This T cell receptor beta chain derives from a study of monozygotic twins with cystic fibrosis. Study conclusions and caveats: V usage most resembled the co-twin in 13 of 16 pairs.

Trimming shortened V by 0 bases and J by 0 bases, and 12 bases separated the two germline ends. Germline V gives CDR1 SGHRS, CDR2 YFSETQ. There are 16 residues in the CDR3. Of note for this clone: Antigen: not known.

The method was immunoSEQ multiplex PCR; TCRdb's version includes in-frame clones alone and lacks a portion of them. The table shows tens of thousands of clones, with about 90% occurring only once. The J gene is TRBJ1-1, the V gene TRBV5-1; TRBD1 is a possible D gene (5 bases). The sequencing input was blood. This TCR derives from a boy aged 2-9 years with cystic fibrosis. The chain's CDR3 is CASSLALGRMNTEAFF. The CDR3 nucleotides read TGCGCCAGCAGCTTGGCCTTGGGACGGATGAACACTGAAGCTTTCTTT.